The 9 T cell receptor beta chains listed next were all sequenced from one sample in a study of T cell responses to AZD1222 COVID-19 vaccine. The protocol was immunoSEQ multiplex PCR, while the TCRdb copy is restricted to in-frame clones and leaves out a portion. The repertoire holds under 150,000 clones, roughly 92% seen once, with around 1.1% in the top ten. The material was peripheral blood, obtained 28 days after the second AZD1222 dose. The receptors derive from an adult who received the AZD1222 COVID-19 vaccine.

V and J are TRBV30 and TRBJ2-3, with D perhaps assigned TRBD1 or TRBD2 (5 bases each). In germline, CDR1 is GTSNPN, CDR2 SVGIG (reference sequence). Trimming took 2 bases from V and 0 from J, leaving 9 bases between them. The CDR3 extends over 14 amino acids. For the CDR3, the DNA is TGTGCCTGGAGTCAGGGACGTAGCACAGATACGCAGTATTTT. Residues: CAWSQGRSTDTQYF. The complete variable domain, with remaining parts taken from reference TRBV30 and TRBJ2-3, reads SQTIHQWPATLVQPVGSPLSLECTVEGTSNPNLYWYRQAAGRGLQLLFYSVGIGQISSEVPQNLSASRPQDRQFILSSKKLLLSDSGFYLCAWSQGRSTDTQYFGPGTRLTVL.

J is TRBJ1-2 and V is TRBV4-3, with D perhaps matching TRBD1 (6 bases). The V gene's germline CDR1 is LGHNA and CDR2 YSLEER. The CDR3 sequence is 17 residues long. The V end was cut by 1 base, the J end by 3 bases, with 18 bases between. The CDR3 protein is CASSQALQGGGHYGYTF. CDR3 DNA: TGCGCCAGCAGCCAAGCCCTCCAAGGGGGGGGCCACTATGGCTACACCTTC.

This rearrangement joins TRBV30 to TRBJ1-1; 9 positions agree with TRBD1. V was clipped by 2 bases and J by 0 bases; unmatched bases: 13. CDR3 length: 18 residues. Germline V gene lookup returns CDR1 GTSNPN and CDR2 SVGIG (reference sequence). The CDR3 DNA is TGTGCCTGGAGTAAAGGTGGACAGGGGTTCGGTTTGAACACTGAAGCTTTCTTT. It yields the protein CAWSKGGQGFGLNTEAFF.

V gene TRBV20-1 combines with J gene TRBJ1-5; TRBD1 matches 8 bases. Trimming took 3 bases from V and 4 from J; bases not matched to a gene: 5. This CDR3 has 14 residues. Germline-derived CDR1 and CDR2 are DFQATT and SNEGSKA (reference sequence). The CDR3 DNA sequence: TGCAGTGCTAGTGCAGGGGGCGGGAATCAGCCCCAGCATTTT. It encodes CSASAGGGNQPQHF.

This clone was detected only once. CDR3 DNA sequence: TGTGCCAGCAGTGAATCTTACTATGGCTCCAATGAGCAGTTCTTC. Translated, it gives CASSESYYGSNEQFF. V is TRBV6-1 and J is TRBJ2-1; D is uncertain. CDR3 length: 15 amino acids. The V gene's germline CDR1 is MNHNS and CDR2 SASEGT. V was clipped by 2 bases and J by 6 bases, with 14 bases between them.

The V call is TRBV3-1 (or the pseudogene TRBV3-2), the J call TRBJ1-5; 9 nucleotides line up with TRBD1. Germline V gene lookup returns CDR1 LGHDT and CDR2 YNNKEL (reference sequence). V lost 3 bases to trimming and J lost 5 bases; unmatched junction nucleotides: 5. This CDR3 has 15 residues. The CDR3: CASSQYTGGDQPQHF. CDR3 nucleotides: TGTGCCAGCAGCCAGTACACAGGGGGCGATCAGCCCCAGCATTTT.

Turning to this clone: The DNA is omitted, as the CDR3 cannot be located on it reliably, and the CDR3 follows TCRdb's listing. The V and J genes are TRBV10-3 and TRBJ2-2. The CDR3 is made up of 16 amino acids, end residues included. The germline gives CDR1 ENHRY, CDR2 SYGVKD. The CDR3 sequence: CAISILARGGTGELFF.

The chain uses TRBV6-5 and TRBJ2-1, with a possible D match to TRBD2 (5 bases). Germline V CDR1 and CDR2: MNHEY, SVGAGI. The CDR3 sequence is 13 residues long. V was cut by 11 bases and J by 3 bases, with 14 bases left in between. CDR3 protein: CAGPVRGYNEQFF. For the CDR3, the DNA is TGTGCCGGACCGGTCCGGGGCTACAATGAGCAGTTCTTC.

J is TRBJ2-1 and V is TRBV20-1; no definite D call. The V end lost 3 bases, the J end lost 4 bases, and 4 bases lay between the germline ends. CDR3 length: 11 amino acids. From germline, CDR1 is DFQATT and CDR2 SNEGSKA (reference sequence). DNA for the CDR3: TGCAGTGCTAGTGCGTACAATGAGCAGTTCTTC. It translates to CSASAYNEQFF.